The 5 T cell receptor beta chains given below trace back to one sample, sequenced in a study of blood T cell repertoires in COVID-19. The data were produced by immunoSEQ multiplex PCR, yet TCRdb's version contains in-frame clones alone and is incomplete. The sample carries under 550,000 clones, about 90% recorded once. Sequencing used peripheral blood. The receptors derive from a man younger than 35 with COVID-19, enrolled during active disease.

The V call is TRBV7-9, the J call TRBJ1-4; D unresolved. The CDR3 is made up of 16 amino acids. The germline gives CDR1 SEHNR, CDR2 FQNEAQ (reference sequence). The V gene lost 2 bases and the J gene lost 3 bases, with 13 bases spanning the gap. This chain's CDR3 is CASSLLGMGANEKLFF. CDR3 coding DNA: TGTGCCAGCAGCTTACTGGGGATGGGAGCTAATGAAAAACTGTTTTTT.

This chain connects TRBV7-9 to TRBJ1-2, with D possibly being TRBD1 (5 bases). V was clipped by 5 bases and J by 6 bases, with 16 bases between them. Germline CDR1 SEHNR, CDR2 FQNEAQ (reference sequence). The CDR3 length is 14 residues. Written as DNA, the CDR3 is TGTGCCAGCAGCCCCCCTACAGGAGCCCATGGCTACACCTTC. Its protein product is CASSPPTGAHGYTF.

This clone showed up just a few times. The V call is TRBV7-9, the J call TRBJ2-1; the match to TRBD1 covers 7 bases. Germline values: CDR1 SEHNR, CDR2 FQNEAQ (reference sequence). This CDR3 spans 17 amino acids. Losses at the gene ends were 2 bases for V and 2 bases for J; bases not matched to a gene: 9. This CDR3 reads CASSLRQGDGAYNEQFF. CDR3 DNA: TGTGCCAGCAGCTTAAGACAGGGTGACGGCGCCTACAATGAGCAGTTCTTC.

V and J are TRBV6-1 and TRBJ1-2; D is ambiguous. The length of the CDR3 is 14 residues. Deletions cut 0 bases from V and 1 base from J, with 6 bases between. Germline CDR1 reads MNHNS; CDR2 reads SASEGT. The CDR3 region is CASSEAHSNYGYTF. The CDR3 DNA is TGTGCCAGCAGTGAAGCGCACAGTAACTATGGCTACACCTTC.

The CDR3: CASSSTGGGTDTQYF. As DNA, the CDR3 is TGTGCCAGCAGCTCCACGGGAGGGGGGACAGATACGCAGTATTTT. This chain uses TRBV7-3 with TRBJ2-3, with 8 bases aligning to TRBD2. This CDR3 comprises 15 residues. CDR1 and CDR2 (germline): SGHTA, FQGTGA. With 4 bases clipped from V and 3 bases from J, the junction kept 6 bases outside the gene matches.